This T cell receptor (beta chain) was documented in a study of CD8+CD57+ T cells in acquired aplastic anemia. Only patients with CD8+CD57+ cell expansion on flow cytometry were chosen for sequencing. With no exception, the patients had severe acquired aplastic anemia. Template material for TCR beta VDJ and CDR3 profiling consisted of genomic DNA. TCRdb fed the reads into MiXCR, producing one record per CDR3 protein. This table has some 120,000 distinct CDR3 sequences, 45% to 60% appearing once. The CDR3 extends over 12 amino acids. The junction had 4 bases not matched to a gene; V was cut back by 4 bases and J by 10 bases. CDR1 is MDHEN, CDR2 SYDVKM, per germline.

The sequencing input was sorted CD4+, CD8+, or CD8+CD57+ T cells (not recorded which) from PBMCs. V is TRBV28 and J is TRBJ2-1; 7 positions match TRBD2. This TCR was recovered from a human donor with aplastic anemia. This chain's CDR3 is CASSWDGGEQFF. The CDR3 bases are TGTGCCAGCAGTTGGGACGGGGGGGAGCAGTTCTTC.